This TCR beta chain was obtained from a study of shared clonotypes between healthy human individuals (dated by TCRdb to the early 2020s). General notes on the study: Three men and two women, aged 18 to 49 years, made up the cohort. Per donor, three plates each were used for CD4 naive and CD4 memory, two for CD8 naive, and one for CD8 memory. To estimate repertoire size and how much clonotype sharing occurs between individuals, the study deeply sequenced the blood TCR repertoires of about five healthy adults. To increase sequencing depth and limit assay-specific biases, TCR repertoire library preparation and sequencing were carried out by different laboratories using diverse techniques. Per donor, leukapheresis produced somewhere between about 0.9 and 9.5 billion PBMCs.

In the case of this clone: This clone's antigen is unknown. There are no base qualities to consult, and no much larger clone falls within one base.

Using the deep immunoSEQ assay, multiplex PCR amplified TCR CDR3 regions from genomic DNA. Extracted genomic DNA from each cell subset was spread evenly across all wells of several immunoSEQ 96-well plates, with each plate serving as a replicate. Each replicate PCR for sorted subsets received around 0.2 ug genomic DNA, equal to about 30,000 T cell genomes. The purified libraries were quantified using a Qubit 3.0 fluorometer, sized with a Bioanalyzer 2100, and then quantified again using the KAPA Library Quantification kit. Every immunoSEQ 96-well plate was sequenced on a dedicated single-read 150-cycle Illumina NextSeq 550 flow cell. The authors' analysis ran thus. Because only junctional sequences without quality scores were contained in the immunoSEQ output, filtering matching that applied to full-length reads could not be performed. To assign V/J genes and CDR3, sequences were annotated against IMGT germline references using PyIR, a Python wrapper for IgBLAST v1.9. Reads were filtered out if the reads had weak V/J assignments (E-value above 1e-6), no CDR3, stop codons, out-of-frame junctions, or ambiguous translated residues. A V3J clonotype was defined by an identical inferred V gene, J gene, and CDR3 amino acid sequence. Percentage overlap between repertoires was calculated by dividing the number of shared unique clonotypes by the size of the smaller repertoire. Repertoire richness was assessed with RTK rarefaction, the Chao1 estimator, and Recon v2.1 estimates of unobserved clonotypes. Generation probabilities for all TCRbeta clonotypes obtained by the gDNA method from a few donors were computed using OLGA. This immuneACCESS table, as held by TCRdb, lists in-frame sequences with V and J called but not all clones. Of the missing ones, under half trace to an unresolved V gene in checked studies; the others have no known cause. The V and J calls and clone size come from that table; D and trimming were worked out from the DNA. The sample profile shows 2 million to 3 million clones; 93% of them were found once. 0.36% of the sample comes from the top ten.

Here is what the overall study found, with its caveats: Based on pairwise subsampling, the degree of clonotype sharing among donors was expected to be affected by sequencing depth. Sampling was restricted to blood, and TCR repertoires in tissues likely differ from the TCR repertoires found in blood. Sharing across a few donors was observed for approximately 5% of naive CD4, about 3.2% of naive CD8, roughly 2.4% of memory CD4, and over 0.3% of memory CD8 clonotypes. Even with the large sequencing depth, rarefaction of the sorted-subset datasets indicated that sequencing was incomplete. Compared with non-shared clonotypes, clonotypes shared by all four sorted-subset donors had higher generation probabilities. Naive subsets generally had larger estimated clonotype richness than memory subsets. The small number of donors limited the genetic and exposure-history diversity represented.

The donors were healthy, HIV-negative adults with no recently reported acute infections or vaccinations. Only Caucasian adults living in Nashville, Tennessee, USA were represented among the donors. CD4+ T cells were enriched by magnetic negative selection; naive cells were then positively selected on CD45RA, and the negative fraction formed the memory subset. Blood was collected by leukapheresis, and PBMCs were isolated by Ficoll-Histopaque density gradient centrifugation and then cryopreserved in liquid nitrogen vapor phase. Analytical flow cytometry was used to check the purity and quantity of every magnetically sorted T cell population. Genomic DNA was isolated from each sorted fraction and quantified by UV absorbance on a Nanodrop 2000c. There are 16 amino acids in the CDR3, from cysteine to phenylalanine inclusive. Only CDR3 DNA remains: 48 bases, in frame from the first base. CDR1 and CDR2, per the germline V gene, are MDHEN and SYDVKM. V is reduced by 4 bases and J by 5 bases, leaving a spacing of 18 bases between them.

This chain joins TRBV28 to TRBJ2-1; a confident D gene designation cannot be given. The TCR comes from a man in his late teens or twenties in good health. Some clones in this sample may be carry-over from other donors' samples. Sample: naive CD4+ T cells from PBMCs. Taken with the paper, the label for cell subset or site translates to: CD45RA+ positively selected. In nucleotides, the sequence is TGTGCCAGCAGTTCCCGAGGATGGCGGCTGCACAATGAGCAGTTCTTC. Protein translation: CASSSRGWRLHNEQFF. Reference TRBV28 and TRBJ2-1 proteins supply the regions before and after the CDR3; the full variable domain is: DVKVTQSSRYLVKRTGEKVFLECVQDMDHENMFWYRQDPGLGLRLIYFSYDVKMKEKGDIPEGYSVSREKKERFSLILESASTNQTSMYLCASSSRGWRLHNEQFFGPGTRLTVL.